Given below is one T cell receptor (beta chain) in context. Its antigen is still unknown. Base qualities are missing; no much larger clone stands one base away. The time point label on this specimen signifies: cells obtained before transplantation from donor or recipient. CD3+CD4+ and CD3+CD8+ populations were FACS-sorted from unstimulated pre-transplant donor and recipient cells taken from spleen or lymph nodes. This record comes from a study of graft-versus-host responses after intestinal transplantation (dated by TCRdb to the early 2020s). With regard to the full study: Recipients received multivisceral, liver-intestinal, or isolated intestinal transplants. Anti-thymocyte globulin induction was given to all recipients, followed by maintenance tacrolimus and steroids for two to four years. After intestinal transplantation, graft-versus-host and host-versus-graft alloreactive T cell clones were followed in the graft, circulation and bone marrow using bulk TCR-beta CDR3 sequencing. Alloreactive clones were identified by sequencing pre-transplant mixed lymphocyte reaction products and comparing them with unstimulated pre-transplant donor and recipient T cells. A cohort of 24 intestinal transplant recipients, including one retransplant, was enrolled, and 3 patients lacking pretransplant specimens were excluded. Donor T cell macrochimerism was defined as a peak of at least 4% donor T cells among recipient peripheral blood mononuclear cells. Instead of going to the commercial service, samples from a few later patients were sequenced in-house on an Illumina MiSeq and processed with MiXCR.

The CDR3 sequence holds 12 residues, the cysteine and phenylalanine included. Solely the CDR3 DNA is kept, with 36 bases framed from the first base. V drops 8 bases and J drops 5 bases, leaving 12 bases in between. The germline V gene (reference sequence) yields WNHNN for CDR1 and SYGVQD for CDR2. General study outcomes and caveats: In the allografts of patients with donor T cell macrochimerism, GvH to HvG T cell clonal ratios were high. GvH clones were found in recipient bone marrow, and some of the GvH clones appeared earlier in ileal mucosa or blood, which is consistent with an intestinal mucosal origin. Peak levels of circulating GvH clones were associated with declines in HvG clones early after transplant. Conclusions were limited by the relatively low number and heterogeneity of intestinal transplant patients.

The library was generated by the immunoSEQ multiplex PCR assay. For most patients, genomic DNA was isolated using the Qiagen DNeasy Blood and Tissue Kit and was shipped frozen to Adaptive Biotechnologies for TCR sequencing. For most patients, high-throughput TCR-beta CDR3 sequencing of genomic DNA was performed by Adaptive Biotechnologies. Processing in the source paper ran as follows. Adaptive's ImmunoSEQ software was the source of the TCR sequencing data for 15 to 20 patients, while a few other patients were processed with MiXCR and VDJtools. To correct CD4 versus CD8 sorting errors, any sequence found in both subsets at a frequency ratio below 5:1 was removed. CDR3 nucleotide sequences shared between donor and recipient were removed because the origin of such sequences could not be assigned. Alloreactive clones required at least 2-fold expansion over unstimulated cells and minimum CFSE-low frequency of 0.002% (template counts) or 0.001% (read counts). Clones were considered mappable if detected in sequenced pre-transplant spleen, lymph node, or MLR CFSE-low populations of the donor or recipient. Cumulative frequency of alloreactive clones was calculated as a percentage of all sequences weighted by copy number. TCRdb holds this immuneACCESS table with in-frame rearrangements only. Some clones are missing; in checked studies, unresolved V genes explain under half, and the rest has no known cause. That table furnishes V, J and clone size, whereas the DNA furnished D and trimming. The sample table lists about 90,000 clones, 90% to 95% of them with a count of one. Around 1.2% of the sample goes to the ten largest clones.

The chain joins TRBV10-1 to TRBJ2-5, and TRBD2 may be the D gene, going by 6 matching bases. The sample in question was unstimulated CD8+ T cells sorted from spleen or lymph node cells, obtained before transplant. The clonotype comes from a human donor who was the organ donor for an intestinal transplant. The encoded CDR3 is CASVRGTETQYF. The bases read TGCGCCAGCGTACGGGGGACGGAGACCCAGTACTTC.